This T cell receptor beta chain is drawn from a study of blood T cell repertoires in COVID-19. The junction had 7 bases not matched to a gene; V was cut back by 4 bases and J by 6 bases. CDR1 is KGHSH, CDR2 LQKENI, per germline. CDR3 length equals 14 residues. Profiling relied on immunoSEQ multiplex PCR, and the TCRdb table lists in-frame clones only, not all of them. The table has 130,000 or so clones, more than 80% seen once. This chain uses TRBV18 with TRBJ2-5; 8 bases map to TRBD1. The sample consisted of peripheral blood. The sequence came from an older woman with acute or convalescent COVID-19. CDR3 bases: TGTGCCAGCTCACTTGGACAGGGTAAAAAGACCCAGTACTTC. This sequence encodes CASSLGQGKKTQYF.